These 22 T cell receptor beta chains share one sample of origin, sequenced in a study of T cells of healthy individuals. TCRdb reanalysed the 5' RACE reads using MiXCR and keeps one entry per CDR3 protein. The sample holds around 98,000 distinct CDR3 sequences, approximately 16% seen once. These receptors all come from a human donor in good health.

The V gene is TRBV6-6, the J gene TRBJ1-5, with 8 bases matching TRBD1. Germline CDR1 MNHNY, CDR2 SVGAGI (reference sequence). This CDR3 is built from 16 residues. The V and J ends lost 4 bases and 2 bases, in that order; junction bases with no gene match: 7. The DNA of the CDR3 is TGTGCCAGCAGTTTCGGACAGGGTATTGGCAATCAGCCCCAGCATTTT. It translates to CASSFGQGIGNQPQHF.

This clonotype was counted a few times. This chain uses TRBV19 with TRBJ2-7, with 7 bases identical to TRBD1. V was pared by 7 bases and J by 7 bases, with 7 bases of the junction left unmatched. Per germline, CDR1 LNHDA and CDR2 SQIVND (reference sequence). CDR3 length: 12 amino acids. The CDR3 sequence is CASNDRAGEQYF. The CDR3 nucleotides are TGTGCCAGTAATGACAGGGCCGGGGAGCAGTACTTC.

This clonotype was counted ten times or more. The rearrangement uses TRBV5-6 and TRBJ2-1; D perhaps matches TRBD2 (6 bases). V lost 7 bases to trimming and J lost 13 bases, with 18 bases between them. Germline V gene sequence: CDR1 SGHDT, CDR2 YYEEEE. The CDR3 is made up of 12 amino acids. Here the CDR3 DNA reads TGTGCCAGCGGGACTTGGGGGGTCCTTCAGTTCTTC. Its translation: CASGTWGVLQFF.

Only a few counts were recorded for this clonotype. The V and J genes are TRBV29-1 and TRBJ2-3; D is ambiguous. With 3 bases removed from V and 4 bases from J, the gap between germline ends came to 14 bases. Germline assignment: CDR1 SQVTM and CDR2 ANQGSEA. The CDR3 is made up of 14 amino acids. The CDR3 loop reads CSVDVGSGADTQYF. The DNA of the CDR3 is TGCAGCGTTGATGTAGGTTCAGGTGCAGATACGCAGTATTTT.

The sample holds many counts of this clonotype. The chain has TRBV11-3 and TRBJ2-2; no clear D. V dropped 0 bases and J dropped 1 base, with 3 bases sitting between them. Per germline, CDR1 SGHNT and CDR2 YENEEA. The CDR3 covers 14 residues. For the CDR3, the DNA is TGTGCCAGCAGCTTAGATCTGAACACCGGGGAGCTGTTTTTT. It is translated as CASSLDLNTGELFF.

The chain couples TRBV6-2 or TRBV6-3 to TRBJ2-5; 11 bases map to TRBD2. The CDR3 totals 16 residues. J was trimmed by 5 bases and V by 4 bases; bases with no gene match: 9. CDR1 MNHEY and CDR2 SVGEGT come from the germline V gene. The DNA for the CDR3 is TGTGCCAGCAGTTCCGCGACTAGCGGGATCTGGGAGACCCAGTACTTC. Translation: CASSSATSGIWETQYF.

At least ten counts were recorded for this clonotype. The chain combines TRBV5-1 with TRBJ2-3, with D perhaps matching TRBD2 (6 bases). The CDR3 spans 13 residues. V lost 3 bases and J 8 bases, leaving 13 bases between the germline ends. Germline V gene sequence: CDR1 SGHRS, CDR2 YFSETQ. CDR3 region: CASSSENGGTQYF. The CDR3 DNA follows: TGCGCCAGCAGCTCAGAAAACGGGGGTACGCAGTATTTT.

This clonotype was detected many times. V and J are TRBV6-1 and TRBJ1-6, with 7 bases matching TRBD1. The CDR3 consists of 14 residues. CDR1 is MNHNS and CDR2 is SASEGT in the germline V gene. V lost 3 bases, J lost 9 bases, and 5 bases stayed unmatched. CDR3 sequence (DNA): TGTGCCAGCAGTGAGGAGGGGGCTTTTTCACCCCTCCACTTT. Translated: CASSEEGAFSPLHF.

The chain recombines TRBV2 with TRBJ2-1; 7 bases line up with TRBD2. The germline V gene encodes CDR1 SNHLY and CDR2 FYNNEI. The V segment lost 6 bases and the J segment 9 bases; nucleotides outside the gene matches: 8. This CDR3 has 13 residues. CDR3 amino acids: CASRLNPGGEQFF. In DNA form, the CDR3 reads TGTGCCAGCAGGCTGAACCCGGGGGGTGAGCAGTTCTTC.

This chain uses TRBV27 with TRBJ1-5; tentatively, D is TRBD1 (6 bases). The CDR3 has 14 amino acids. The germline V gene has CDR1 MNHEY and CDR2 SMNVEV (reference sequence). Trimming removed 5 bases from V and 4 bases from J, with 12 bases in between. CDR3 bases: TGTGCCAGCAGTCTTTGGGGGCTTAATCAGCCCCAGCATTTT. It is translated as CASSLWGLNQPQHF.

The chain couples TRBV7-2 to TRBJ2-5, with D unclear. The CDR3 contains 13 residues. Germline lookup yields CDR1 SGHTA and CDR2 FQGNSA. The V end was cut by 6 bases, the J end by 1 base, with 9 bases between. The CDR3 DNA reads TGTGCCAGCAGTGGGCAGATCCAAGAGACCCAGTACTTC. Translated: CASSGQIQETQYF.

This rearrangement joins TRBV27 to TRBJ2-1, with D perhaps matching TRBD2 (6 bases). The CDR3 runs 14 residues. With 3 bases removed from V and 9 bases from J, the gap between germline ends came to 15 bases. CDR1 and CDR2 from the germline V gene are MNHEY and SMNVEV (reference sequence). CDR3 bases: TGTGCCAGCAGTTTCAGCGGCGGGAAGGTTGAGCAGTTCTTC. Amino acid sequence: CASSFSGGKVEQFF.

As concerns this clonotype: With a much larger clone just one base away, this may be a read error. J is TRBJ2-3 and V is TRBV27, with 9 bases aligning to TRBD1. Trimming at V came to 5 bases and at J to 1 base, leaving 1 base not matched to a gene. Germline CDR1 MNHEY, CDR2 SMNVEV (reference sequence). This CDR3 has 14 residues. The CDR3 here is CASSGDRGTDTQYF. The CDR3 DNA follows: TGTGCCAGCAGTGGGGACAGGGGCACAGATACGCAGTATTTT.

In its sample, this clonotype was seen many times. This chain uses TRBV28 with TRBJ2-1; 7 bases are shared with TRBD1. The CDR3 extends over 18 amino acids. V lost 4 bases and J lost 5; bases outside the gene matches: 17. CDR1 MDHEN and CDR2 SYDVKM come from the germline V gene. The CDR3 reads CASSSTFSRDRDHNEQFF. CDR3 sequence (DNA): TGTGCCAGCAGTTCGACCTTCTCCCGGGACAGAGATCACAATGAGCAGTTCTTC.

A remark on this clonotype: A much larger clone sits a single nucleotide away, making a read error possible. This chain links TRBV5-1 with TRBJ2-2; D unclear. CDR3 size: 14 residues. Germline CDR1 SGHRS, CDR2 YFSETQ. CDR3 nucleotide sequence: TGCGCCAGCAACTTGTCGGCAGGCACCGGGGAGCTGTTTTTT. The encoded protein is CASNLSAGTGELFF.

This clonotype occurred a few times. The chain employs TRBV29-1 and TRBJ2-3; no clear D. The germline V gene has CDR1 SQVTM and CDR2 ANQGSEA. V was cut by 2 bases and J by 2 bases, with 8 bases left in between. This CDR3 is 13 amino acids long. CDR3 loop: CSVERANTDTQYF. The CDR3 DNA is TGCAGCGTTGAACGGGCCAACACAGATACGCAGTATTTT.

The chain carries TRBV20-1 and TRBJ2-4, with D perhaps given as TRBD1 or TRBD2 (7 bases each). Germline CDR1 is DFQATT and CDR2 is SNEGSKA (reference sequence). Trimming cost V 8 bases and J 10 bases, with 24 bases left between them. This CDR3 spans 14 amino acids. The CDR3 region is CSTRGGGLKGIQYF. Here the CDR3 DNA reads TGCAGTACCAGGGGGGGAGGCCTTAAGGGGATTCAGTACTTC.

This clonotype was picked up a small number of times. The CDR3: CASSLRGAGETQYF. The CDR3 DNA reads as TGCGCCAGCAGCTTGAGGGGGGCCGGGGAGACCCAGTACTTC. The rearrangement uses TRBV5-1 and TRBJ2-5; D tentatively reads TRBD1 or TRBD2 (6 bases each). Germline CDR1 and CDR2: SGHRS and YFSETQ. The CDR3 has 14 residues. The germline V and J ends were trimmed by 1 base and 5 bases, with 12 bases remaining between them. The complete variable domain, with remaining parts taken from reference TRBV5-1 and TRBJ2-5, reads KAGVTQTPRYLIKTRGQQVTLSCSPISGHRSVSWYQQTPGQGLQFLFEYFSETQRNKGNFPGRFSGRQFSNSRSEMNVSTLELGDSALYLCASSLRGAGETQYFGPGTRLLVL.

For the CDR3, the DNA is TGTGCCAGCAGCGTAGGGGGTGAAGGCAGGGATAACGAGCAGTACTTC. Encoded protein: CASSVGGEGRDNEQYF. The gene calls are TRBV9 and TRBJ2-7; perhaps TRBD1 as D (5 bases). The V gene's germline CDR1 is SGDLS and CDR2 YYNGEE. This CDR3 region has 16 residues. With 0 bases removed from V and 5 bases from J, the gap between germline ends came to 18 bases.

CDR3 protein: CASRPHRARMNTEAFF. In DNA form, the CDR3 reads TGTGCCAGCAGGCCTCACAGGGCTCGAATGAACACTGAAGCTTTCTTT. The V gene is TRBV6-5, the J gene TRBJ1-1; a possible D gene is TRBD1 (6 bases). This CDR3 spans 16 amino acids. V lost 6 bases, J lost 0 bases, and 17 bases lay in between. Looked up from germline, CDR1 is MNHEY and CDR2 is SVGAGI.

This clonotype was detected many times. The chain carries TRBV18 and TRBJ1-1, with D uncertain. Germline CDR1 KGHSH, CDR2 LQKENI. V was pared by 8 bases and J by 10 bases, with 14 bases between. This CDR3 region has 11 residues. Here the CDR3 reads CASAKGLSAFF. The CDR3 region has the DNA TGTGCCAGCGCAAAGGGATTGTCAGCTTTCTTT.

CDR3 bases: TGTGCCAGCAGCCGCGGGACTAGCGGGGCCTCCAATGAGCAGTTCTTC. Encoded protein: CASSRGTSGASNEQFF. V gene TRBV27 combines with J gene TRBJ2-1; 13 bases align to TRBD2. V lost 6 bases, J lost 6 bases, and 8 bases stayed unmatched. Germline CDR1 MNHEY, CDR2 SMNVEV (reference sequence). CDR3 length equals 16 residues.